This T cell receptor (beta chain) was captured in a study of spatial heterogeneity in lung cancer. At the level of the study: Alpha-chain sequences were detected in numbers that were consistently lower than beta-chain sequences. There were, on average, more than ten raw-read appearances for each unique TCR and UMI combination.

Regarding time point: sample taken at primary tumor resection. Unsorted whole RNA samples from tumor, nontumor lung or frozen PBMC were sequenced. There were 72 donors, all of them untreated patients with early-stage non-small cell lung cancer. Judged by abundance, this clonotype is medium-sized. From germline, CDR1 is MNHEY and CDR2 SVGEGT. CDR3 length: 17 residues. Trimming stripped 4 bases from V and 4 bases from J, with 19 bases between. The presence of a unique molecular identifier marked each TCR cDNA molecule. Using its own MiXCR run on the 5' RACE reads, TCRdb lists one record per CDR3 protein. This sample carries 12,000 to 15,000 distinct CDR3 sequences, approximately 8% of them seen once, and the ten largest clones take about 30%.

The V and J genes are TRBV6-2 or TRBV6-3 and TRBJ2-2, with TRBD1 as a possible D gene (6 bases). This material consisted of PBMCs, taken at surgery. This receptor was obtained from a female donor with early-stage non-small cell lung cancer. The CDR3 here is CASSWTASGDVTGELFF. The CDR3 nucleotides read TGTGCCAGCAGTTGGACAGCCTCCGGTGATGTCACCGGGGAGCTGTTTTTT.